This T cell receptor beta chain was captured in a study of beta chain features in type 1 diabetes. The germline V gene encodes CDR1 MGHRA and CDR2 YSYEKL. The CDR3 has 15 amino acids. V was pared by 2 bases and J by 5 bases, with 15 bases between. This clone was seen more than once but under ten times. Its antigen is not identified. General study results and limits: Fewer insertions but more deletions were seen at VDJ junctions in type 1 diabetes patients.

Every bit of the isolated RNA underwent reverse transcription, so sequencing read expressed TCRB transcripts. Libraries were prepared by immunoSEQ multiplex PCR; TCRdb keeps only in-frame clonotypes and omits some of them. The sample carries roughly 400,000 clones, less than 15% recorded once. The source material was naive CD4+ T cells from blood. The clonotype originates from a woman younger than 30 in good health. The chain carries TRBV4-1 and TRBJ2-5; possible D gene TRBD1, 6 bases. Written as DNA, the CDR3 is TGCGCCAGCAGCCAATCCCAAACTAGGGGGGAGACCCAGTACTTC. Amino acid sequence: CASSQSQTRGETQYF.